This T cell receptor (beta chain) was found in a study of blood T cell repertoires in COVID-19. Study information: The samples span acute and convalescent COVID-19 from the United States, Italy and Spain.

The CDR3 consists of 15 residues. Participants were aged about 18 to 90 years from around 25 US areas. Cohorts were assigned according to the clinical history that participants reported. Using immunoSEQ multiplex PCR, the repertoire was profiled, and TCRdb retains in-frame clones only, with some absent. The profile covers a few hundred thousand clones, with about 86% appearing a single time and about 4.7% taken by the ten largest. In its sample, this clone was seen a few times. Sequencing was done on a sample of PBMCs or T cells enriched from blood (not recorded which). The clonotype was recovered from a woman between 25 and 40 years old who had been exposed to COVID-19. The gene calls are TRBV1 and TRBJ1-4; TRBD1, the D gene given by the table, was not confirmed from the DNA. TRBV1 is an annotated pseudogene. This chain's CDR3 is CTSSQGQGINEKLFF. The CDR3 nucleotides are TGCACCAGCAGCCAAGGACAGGGAATTAATGAAAAACTGTTTTTT.